A single sample is the source of the 23 T cell receptor beta chains below, sequenced in a study of blood T cells in healthy people across ages. Primers used in a second PCR of roughly 7 to 12 cycles were a sample-barcoded 5' primer and a J-beta primer mix. One entry per CDR3 protein results from TCRdb running MiXCR on the 5' RACE reads. This sample has 1.5 million to 2 million distinct CDR3 sequences, with about 50% found just once. The sequenced sample consisted of blood. Every receptor here comes from a woman in her thirties or forties in good health.

This chain connects TRBV9 to TRBJ2-5; 7 nucleotides align to TRBD2. V dropped 3 bases and J dropped 3; count of bases not matched to a gene: 5. This CDR3 comprises 14 residues. Germline V lookup: CDR1 SGDLS, CDR2 YYNGEE. The CDR3 coding sequence is TGTGCCAGCAGCGCGGGAGGCAGGGAAGAGACCCAGTACTTC. It is translated as CASSAGGREETQYF.

The V call is TRBV20-1, the J call TRBJ1-5; D is undetermined. This CDR3 region has 13 residues. The germline gives CDR1 DFQATT, CDR2 SNEGSKA (reference sequence). Trimming left V 3 bases short and J 3 bases short, with 9 bases between. Here the CDR3 reads CSASLSDNQPQHF. The DNA for the CDR3 is TGCAGTGCTAGTCTGTCAGACAATCAGCCCCAGCATTTT.

V is TRBV5-1 and J is TRBJ2-1, with 12 bases fitting TRBD2. The end of the DNA is better explained by TRBJ2-7, so the J call may be wrong. The V gene's germline CDR1 is SGHRS and CDR2 YFSETQ. The CDR3 has 13 amino acids. The CDR3 nucleotides are TGCGCCACACCTAGCGGGGGGGCGAATGAGCAGTACTTC. Its protein is CATPSGGANEQYF.

This chain links TRBV5-1 with TRBJ2-1, with 9 bases aligning to TRBD2. J lost 3 bases, V lost 0 bases, and 16 bases had no gene match. CDR3 size: 20 residues. Germline assignment: CDR1 SGHRS and CDR2 YFSETQ. CDR3 residues: CASSLGAGGPFEGDYNEQFF. The CDR3 DNA sequence: TGCGCCAGCAGCTTGGGTGCGGGGGGGCCTTTTGAAGGGGACTACAATGAGCAGTTCTTC.

The chain is built from TRBV6-5 and TRBJ2-3, with TRBD1 matching 7 bases. V shed 6 bases and J 1 base; nucleotides not matched to a gene: 4. The CDR3 consists of 14 residues. Germline values: CDR1 MNHEY, CDR2 SVGAGI. CDR3 coding DNA: TGTGCCAGCAGGCCGGGACAGCGCACAGATACGCAGTATTTT. Translating gives CASRPGQRTDTQYF.

This clonotype has a handful of counts. DNA for the CDR3: TGTGCCAGCAGTTACGCGGCTAGCGGGGGGCCTCTCCAAGAGACCCAGTACTTC. This gives the protein CASSYAASGGPLQETQYF. V usage is TRBV6-6 and J usage is TRBJ2-5; TRBD2 aligns across 11 bases. The ends lost 2 bases at V and 1 base at J; junction bases unmatched: 9. The CDR3 loop spans 18 amino acids. CDR1 MNHNY and CDR2 SVGAGI come from the germline V gene (reference sequence).

The chain links TRBV28 to TRBJ1-1, with a possible D match to TRBD1 (6 bases). V was shortened by 1 base and J by 5 bases, with 14 bases between the two germline ends. The CDR3 extends over 15 amino acids. Germline V gene data show CDR1 as MDHEN and CDR2 as SYDVKM. The CDR3 loop reads CASSLSPGVGTEAFF. In DNA, the CDR3 is TGTGCCAGCAGTTTATCTCCAGGGGTAGGAACTGAAGCTTTCTTT. Combining the CDR3 with reference TRBV28 and TRBJ1-1 gives the whole variable domain DVKVTQSSRYLVKRTGEKVFLECVQDMDHENMFWYRQDPGLGLRLIYFSYDVKMKEKGDIPEGYSVSREKKERFSLILESASTNQTSMYLCASSLSPGVGTEAFFGQGTRLTVV.

The chain carries TRBV6-6 and TRBJ1-1; 10 bases match TRBD1. The germline CDR1 and CDR2 sequences are MNHNY and SVGAGI (reference sequence). The CDR3 has 15 amino acids. V was pared by 6 bases and J by 8 bases, with 12 bases of the junction left unmatched. CDR3 loop: CASRPPGQGQSEAFF. In DNA, the CDR3 is TGTGCCAGCAGGCCCCCGGGACAGGGGCAGTCGGAAGCTTTCTTT.

As concerns this clonotype: One end of the junction fails to match germline, which may point to a read error. This chain connects TRBV7-9 to TRBJ1-2; D gene uncertain. This CDR3 comprises 15 residues. Germline lookup yields CDR1 SEHNR and CDR2 FQNEAQ (reference sequence). CDR3 DNA sequence: TGTGCCAGCAGCTCCTGGCGGCAAGCTAACTATGACTACACCTTC. The encoded protein is CASSSWRQANYDYTF.

CDR3 amino acids: CASSRTGNLEKLFF. CDR3 bases: TGTGCCAGCAGCCGGACAGGGAATCTTGAAAAACTGTTTTTT. V gene TRBV7-2 combines with J gene TRBJ1-4, with 8 bases identical to TRBD1. Germline V gives CDR1 SGHTA, CDR2 FQGNSA. The CDR3 is 14 residues long. Germline trimming cut 5 bases from V and 7 bases from J; bases unmatched to any gene: 6.

This chain uses TRBV6-2 or TRBV6-3 with TRBJ1-2; D uncertain. Germline V gene lookup returns CDR1 MNHEY and CDR2 SVGEGT. This CDR3 has 12 residues. The ends were cut back, 5 bases at V and 8 bases at J, with 12 bases in the middle. For the CDR3, the DNA is TGTGCCAGCAGTCAGACGGCTACAGGCTACACCTTC. It yields the protein CASSQTATGYTF.

The chain links TRBV20-1 to TRBJ2-1; D is unclear. The CDR3 sequence is 15 residues long. Germline loops: CDR1 DFQATT, CDR2 SNEGSKA (reference sequence). V was trimmed by 5 bases and J by 6 bases, leaving 20 bases between them. CDR3 residues: CSARLPEGWSNEQFF. CDR3 nucleotides: TGCAGTGCTCGGCTACCCGAAGGTTGGTCCAATGAGCAGTTCTTC.

The chain is built from TRBV11-2 and TRBJ1-2, with a tentative D call TRBD1 (6 bases). Germline CDR1 and CDR2: SGHAT and FQNNGV. This CDR3 is built from 13 residues. Trimming shortened V by 6 bases and J by 8 bases, and 16 bases separated the two germline ends. CDR3 sequence (DNA): TGTGCCAGCAGTCTCCCCGGGGGCCGCGGCTACACCTTC. Its protein is CASSLPGGRGYTF. Full variable domain (remainder filled in from reference TRBV11-2 and TRBJ1-2): EAGVAQSPRYKIIEKRQSVAFWCNPISGHATLYWYQQILGQGPKLLIQFQNNGVVDDSQLPKDRFSAERLKGVDSTLKIQPAKLEDSAVYLCASSLPGGRGYTFGSGTRLTVV.

The chain has TRBV5-5 and TRBJ2-3; D call uncertain. Germline V gene sequence: CDR1 SGHKS, CDR2 YYEKEE (reference sequence). V was trimmed by 2 bases and J by 1 base, leaving 11 bases between them. The CDR3 contains 15 residues. CDR3 nucleotide sequence: TGTGCCAGCAGCTTCGGCGGTAGCCGCACAGATACGCAGTATTTT. Residues: CASSFGGSRTDTQYF.

Only one count was recorded for this clonotype. The chain joins TRBV7-2 to TRBJ1-5, with D hard to call. Germline assignment: CDR1 SGHTA and CDR2 FQGNSA. The CDR3 runs 13 residues. V was clipped by 5 bases and J by 7 bases, with 12 bases between them. CDR3 nucleotides: TGTGCCAGCAGCGTAGAGGTCTCACAGCCCCAGCATTTT. It yields the protein CASSVEVSQPQHF.

The chain carries TRBV6-5 and TRBJ2-3, with 9 bases identical to TRBD2. CDR3 size: 13 residues. The V segment lost 5 bases and the J segment 11 bases; nucleotides outside the gene matches: 8. The germline V gene encodes CDR1 MNHEY and CDR2 SVGAGI. The CDR3 is CASSGLPAGGQYF. CDR3 bases: TGTGCCAGCAGTGGCCTTCCAGCGGGGGGGCAGTATTTT.

This clonotype was found a few times. V is TRBV5-1 and J is TRBJ1-2; 8 bases match TRBD1. After removal of 5 bases from V and 1 base from J, the junction contained 7 bases not matched to a gene. From germline, CDR1 is SGHRS and CDR2 YFSETQ. This CDR3 contains 15 residues. The CDR3: CASRARQGNNYGYTF. The CDR3, as DNA: TGCGCCAGCAGGGCCAGACAGGGGAATAACTATGGCTACACCTTC.

The J gene is TRBJ2-5, the V gene TRBV6-2 or TRBV6-3; D gene uncertain. The DNA matches TRBJ2-7 better at its end, which makes the J call doubtful. The V gene's germline CDR1 is MNHEY and CDR2 SVGEGT. The CDR3 spans 13 residues. The CDR3 DNA reads as TGTGCCAGCAGACCCATAGCCGGCTACGAGCAGTACTTC. Translation: CASRPIAGYEQYF.

For this clonotype: This likely comes from a read error, as the CDR3 has no conserved phenylalanine or tryptophan at its end. The chain joins TRBV4-2 to TRBJ1-2, with 8 bases lining up with TRBD1. Germline CDR1 LGHNA, CDR2 YNFKEQ. The CDR3 is 18 residues long. The ends lost 4 bases at V and 1 base at J; junction bases unmatched: 14. The chain's CDR3 is CASSRGTGPNQNNYGYTL. The DNA of the CDR3 is TGTGCCAGCAGCCGCGGGACAGGACCCAACCAGAATAACTATGGCTACACCCTC.

The CDR3 protein is CSPPDSSYNEQFF. The CDR3 DNA is TGCAGCCCCCCGGACAGCTCCTACAATGAGCAGTTCTTC. The chain employs TRBV29-1 and TRBJ2-1; D is perhaps TRBD1 (6 bases). In germline, CDR1 is SQVTM, CDR2 ANQGSEA. Trimming removed 8 bases from V and 0 bases from J, with 11 bases in between. This CDR3 is 13 amino acids long.

This chain links TRBV6-6 with TRBJ2-1; D may match TRBD1 or TRBD2 (6 bases each). Between the trimmed V and J ends, which lost 7 bases and 6 bases, there was a span of 13 bases. The CDR3 consists of 13 residues. Germline CDR1 and CDR2: MNHNY and SVGAGI (reference sequence). The CDR3 region is CASTRKGGNEQFF. The DNA of the CDR3 is TGTGCCAGCACCCGCAAGGGGGGCAATGAGCAGTTCTTC.

This clonotype was recorded only once. The chain carries TRBV6-2 or TRBV6-3 and TRBJ2-4; D ambiguous. The assigned J gene may be wrong: the sequence end matches TRBJ2-7 better. The CDR3 consists of 12 residues. Germline V gene data show CDR1 as MNHEY and CDR2 as SVGEGT. The CDR3 DNA reads TGTGCCAGCAGGGAGTCACCCTACGAGCAGTACTTC. Protein product: CASRESPYEQYF.

The rearrangement uses TRBV20-1 and TRBJ2-7; D is uncertain. V gave up 2 bases and J gave up 3 bases, with 17 bases separating them. The CDR3 consists of 15 residues. CDR1 is DFQATT and CDR2 is SNEGSKA in the germline V gene (reference sequence). CDR3 amino acids: CSARLILLSHYEQYF. For the CDR3, the DNA is TGCAGTGCTAGACTCATCCTCCTATCCCACTACGAGCAGTACTTC.